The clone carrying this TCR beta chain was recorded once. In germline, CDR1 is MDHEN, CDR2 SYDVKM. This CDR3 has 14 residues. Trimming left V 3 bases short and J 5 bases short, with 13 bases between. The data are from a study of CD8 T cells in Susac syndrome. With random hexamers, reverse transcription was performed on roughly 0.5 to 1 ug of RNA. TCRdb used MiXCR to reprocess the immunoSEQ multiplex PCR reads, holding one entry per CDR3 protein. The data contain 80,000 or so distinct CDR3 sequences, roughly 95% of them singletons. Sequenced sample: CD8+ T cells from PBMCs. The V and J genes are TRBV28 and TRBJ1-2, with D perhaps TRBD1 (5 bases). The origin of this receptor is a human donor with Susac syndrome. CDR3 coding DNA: TGTGCCAGCAGTTTGCAAGACAGACCTTATGGCTACACCTTC. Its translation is CASSLQDRPYGYTF.